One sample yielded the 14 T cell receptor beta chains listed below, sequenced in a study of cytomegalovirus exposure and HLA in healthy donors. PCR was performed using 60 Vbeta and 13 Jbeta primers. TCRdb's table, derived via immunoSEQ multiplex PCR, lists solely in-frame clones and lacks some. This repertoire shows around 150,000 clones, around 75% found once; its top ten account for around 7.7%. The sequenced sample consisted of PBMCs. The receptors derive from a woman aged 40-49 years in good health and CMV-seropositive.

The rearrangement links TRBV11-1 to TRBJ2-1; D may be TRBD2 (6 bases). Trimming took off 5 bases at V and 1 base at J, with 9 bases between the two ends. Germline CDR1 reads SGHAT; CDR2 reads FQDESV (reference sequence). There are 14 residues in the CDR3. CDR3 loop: CASSVSGSYNEQFF. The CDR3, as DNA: TGTGCCAGCAGCGTTAGCGGATCCTACAATGAGCAGTTCTTC.

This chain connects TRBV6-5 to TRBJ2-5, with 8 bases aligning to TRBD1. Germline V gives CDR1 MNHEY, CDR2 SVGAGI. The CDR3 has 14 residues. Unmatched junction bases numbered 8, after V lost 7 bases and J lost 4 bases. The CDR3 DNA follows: TGTGCCAGCACAAGACACAGGGGGAGAGAGACCCAGTACTTC. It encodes CASTRHRGRETQYF.

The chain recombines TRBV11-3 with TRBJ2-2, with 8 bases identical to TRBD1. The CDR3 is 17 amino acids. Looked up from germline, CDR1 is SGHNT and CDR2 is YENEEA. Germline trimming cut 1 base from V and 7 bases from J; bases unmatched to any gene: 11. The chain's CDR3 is CASSLGGVPGGHGELFF. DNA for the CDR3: TGTGCCAGCAGCTTAGGAGGTGTGCCAGGGGGCCACGGGGAGCTGTTTTTT.

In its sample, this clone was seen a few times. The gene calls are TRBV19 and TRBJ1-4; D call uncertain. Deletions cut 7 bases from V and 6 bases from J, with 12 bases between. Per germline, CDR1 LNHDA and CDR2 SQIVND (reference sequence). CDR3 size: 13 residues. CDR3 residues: CASTNRPDEKLFF. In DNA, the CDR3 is TGTGCCAGTACCAACAGACCGGATGAAAAACTGTTTTTT.

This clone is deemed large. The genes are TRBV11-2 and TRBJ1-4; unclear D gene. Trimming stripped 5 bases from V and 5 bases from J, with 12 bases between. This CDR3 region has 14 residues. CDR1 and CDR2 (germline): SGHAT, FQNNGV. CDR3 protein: CASSTDTPNEKLFF. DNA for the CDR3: TGTGCCAGCAGCACAGACACCCCGAATGAAAAACTGTTTTTT.

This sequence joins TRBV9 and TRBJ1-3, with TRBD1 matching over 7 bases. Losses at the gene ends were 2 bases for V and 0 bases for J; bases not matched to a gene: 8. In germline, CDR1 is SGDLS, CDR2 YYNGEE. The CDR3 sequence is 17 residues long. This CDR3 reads CASSVGQVFGSGNTIYF. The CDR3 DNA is TGTGCCAGCAGCGTTGGACAGGTATTCGGCTCTGGAAACACCATATATTTT.

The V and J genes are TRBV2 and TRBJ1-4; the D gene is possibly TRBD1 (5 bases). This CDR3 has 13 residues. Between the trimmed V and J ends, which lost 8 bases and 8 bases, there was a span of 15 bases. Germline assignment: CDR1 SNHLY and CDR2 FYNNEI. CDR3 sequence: CASRWQGGEKLFF. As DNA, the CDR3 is TGTGCCAGCCGTTGGCAGGGAGGGGAAAAACTGTTTTTT.

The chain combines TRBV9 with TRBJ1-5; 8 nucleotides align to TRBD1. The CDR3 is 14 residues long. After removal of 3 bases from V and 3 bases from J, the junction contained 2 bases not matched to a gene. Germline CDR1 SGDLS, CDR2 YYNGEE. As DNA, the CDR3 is TGTGCCAGCAGCGCGGGACAGGTCAATCAGCCCCAGCATTTT. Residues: CASSAGQVNQPQHF.

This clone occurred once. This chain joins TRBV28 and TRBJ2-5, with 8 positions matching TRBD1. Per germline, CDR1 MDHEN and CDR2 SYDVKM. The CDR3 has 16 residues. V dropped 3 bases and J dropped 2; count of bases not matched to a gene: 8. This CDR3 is CASSFLQGARQETQYF. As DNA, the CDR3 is TGTGCCAGCAGTTTCCTGCAGGGGGCTAGGCAAGAGACCCAGTACTTC.

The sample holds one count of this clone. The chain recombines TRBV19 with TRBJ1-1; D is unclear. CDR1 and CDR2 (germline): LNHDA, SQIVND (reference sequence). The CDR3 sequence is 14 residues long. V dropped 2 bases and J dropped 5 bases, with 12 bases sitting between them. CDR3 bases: TGTGCCAGTAGTATAACGATGACGGGGACTGAAGCTTTCTTT. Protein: CASSITMTGTEAFF.

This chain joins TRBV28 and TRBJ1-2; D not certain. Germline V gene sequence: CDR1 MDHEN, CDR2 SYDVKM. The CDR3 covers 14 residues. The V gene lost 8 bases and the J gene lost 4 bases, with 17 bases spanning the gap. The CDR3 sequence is CASSLHQASYGYTF. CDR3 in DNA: TGTGCCAGCTCACTTCATCAGGCTTCCTATGGCTACACCTTC.

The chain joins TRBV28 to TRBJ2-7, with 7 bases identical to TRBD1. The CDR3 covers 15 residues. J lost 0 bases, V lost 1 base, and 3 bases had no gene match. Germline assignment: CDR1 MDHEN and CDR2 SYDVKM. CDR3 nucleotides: TGTGCCAGCAGTTTATCCCGACAGGGCTCCTACGAGCAGTACTTC. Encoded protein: CASSLSRQGSYEQYF.

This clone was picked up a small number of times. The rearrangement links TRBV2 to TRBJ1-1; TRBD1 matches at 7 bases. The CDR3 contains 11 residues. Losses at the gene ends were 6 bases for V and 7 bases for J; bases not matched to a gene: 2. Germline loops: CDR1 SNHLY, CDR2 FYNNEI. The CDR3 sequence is CASSGQVEAFF. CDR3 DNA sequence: TGTGCCAGCAGCGGACAGGTTGAAGCTTTCTTT.

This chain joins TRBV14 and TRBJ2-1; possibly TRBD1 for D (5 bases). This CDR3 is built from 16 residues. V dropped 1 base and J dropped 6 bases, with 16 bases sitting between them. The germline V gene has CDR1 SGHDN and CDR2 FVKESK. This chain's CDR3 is CASSQAKTVNTNEQFF. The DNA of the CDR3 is TGTGCCAGCAGCCAAGCAAAGACAGTCAACACCAATGAGCAGTTCTTC.